These 19 T cell receptor beta chains came from one sample sequenced in a study of T cell repertoires in cytomegalovirus infection. MiXCR, applied by TCRdb to the reads, yields one record per CDR3 protein. The table records approximately 500,000 distinct CDR3 sequences, approximately 15% of them present only once. Sequenced input: CD8+ T cells from PBMCs. The receptor set was obtained from a human donor in good health (CMV status not recorded). Some clones in this sample may be carry-over from other donors' samples.

The genes are TRBV19 and TRBJ2-1, with unresolved D. The CDR3 covers 15 residues. V lost 5 bases and J lost 10, with 21 bases in between. Germline V lookup: CDR1 LNHDA, CDR2 SQIVND (reference sequence). The CDR3 is CASSLGGRRLSEQFF. As DNA, the CDR3 is TGTGCCAGTAGTTTAGGTGGGCGCAGGTTATCAGAGCAGTTCTTC.

This clonotype was found many times. The chain links TRBV10-3 to TRBJ2-1, with D possibly TRBD2 on 5 matching bases. The CDR3 loop spans 13 amino acids. V was shortened by 6 bases and J by 8 bases, with 14 bases between the two germline ends. CDR1 ENHRY and CDR2 SYGVKD come from the germline V gene. In DNA form, the CDR3 reads TGTGCCATCAGAACGACTAAGCCGGATGAGCAGTTCTTC. Protein product: CAIRTTKPDEQFF.

There are many counts of this clonotype. The chain has TRBV25-1 and TRBJ1-2; D gene uncertain. The CDR3 runs 12 residues. Between the trimmed V and J ends, which lost 6 bases and 5 bases, there was a span of 10 bases. Germline lookup yields CDR1 MGHDK and CDR2 SYGVNS. The CDR3, as DNA: TGTGCCAGCAGAGACGGGGAGTATGGCTACACCTTC. Its protein product is CASRDGEYGYTF.

This clonotype was picked up many times. DNA for the CDR3: TGTGCCAGCAGCTTAGCGGGAGCGGGAGTTAACGAGCAGTACTTC. This encodes CASSLAGAGVNEQYF. V gene TRBV7-9 combines with J gene TRBJ2-7, with 8 positions matching TRBD2. There are 15 residues in the CDR3. Per the germline V gene, CDR1 is SEHNR and CDR2 is FQNEAQ (reference sequence). Trimming took 0 bases from V and 5 from J; bases not matched to a gene: 6.

V is TRBV5-1 and J is TRBJ2-2, with 10 bases lining up with TRBD1. The V gene end was trimmed by 6 bases and the J gene end by 7 bases; junction bases not matched to a gene: 6. This CDR3 has 14 residues. Looked up from germline, CDR1 is SGHRS and CDR2 is YFSETQ. This CDR3 reads CASIETGGFGELFF. In DNA, the CDR3 is TGCGCCAGCATCGAGACAGGGGGCTTCGGGGAGCTGTTTTTT.

This clonotype was seen many times. V is TRBV12-3 or TRBV12-4 and J is TRBJ2-1; D is perhaps TRBD2 (6 bases). The V end was cut by 6 bases, the J end by 9 bases, with 6 bases between. The CDR3 has 10 amino acids. The CDR3 sequence is CASSGGEQFF. CDR3 coding DNA: TGTGCCAGCAGCGGGGGTGAGCAGTTCTTC.

The sample holds a few counts of this clonotype. This chain joins TRBV27 and TRBJ1-1; D gene uncertain. Germline-derived CDR1 and CDR2 are MNHEY and SMNVEV (reference sequence). The length of the CDR3 is 15 residues. V gave up 6 bases and J gave up 3 bases, with 17 bases separating them. The CDR3 DNA follows: TGTGCCAGCAGGAGCCCGGAGCGCTCGGACACTGAAGCTTTCTTT. Its protein product is CASRSPERSDTEAFF.

The count of this clonotype is one. The conserved phenylalanine or tryptophan normally closing the CDR3 is absent here, so this likely arose from a read error. This chain connects TRBV9 to TRBJ2-5, with TRBD2 matching over 12 bases. CDR3 size: 15 residues. Looked up from germline, CDR1 is SGDLS and CDR2 is YYNGEE. The junction had 2 bases not matched to a gene; V was cut back by 0 bases and J by 5 bases. CDR3 residues: CASSVDGTSGETQYL. The CDR3 DNA is TGTGCCAGCAGCGTAGATGGGACTAGCGGGGAGACCCAGTACTTA.

This clonotype was detected ten times or more. The CDR3 spells CASSYSRTRMNEQFF. The CDR3 DNA reads TGTGCCAGCAGTTACTCTCGGACTAGGATGAATGAGCAGTTCTTC. The chain is built from TRBV6-5 and TRBJ2-1; 7 nucleotides align to TRBD2. The germline V gene has CDR1 MNHEY and CDR2 SVGAGI. V dropped 0 bases and J dropped 7; count of bases not matched to a gene: 6. This CDR3 region has 15 residues.

This clonotype was observed many times. The genes are TRBV7-9 and TRBJ1-6, with D uncertain. CDR3 size: 14 residues. Germline CDR1 reads SEHNR; CDR2 reads FQNEAQ (reference sequence). Deletions cut 1 base from V and 6 bases from J, with 7 bases between. The CDR3 is CASSLVAGNSPLHF. The CDR3 DNA follows: TGTGCCAGCAGCTTAGTCGCCGGTAATTCACCCCTCCACTTT.

This clonotype was detected ten times or more. The rearrangement links TRBV7-9 to TRBJ2-1; 9 nucleotides agree with TRBD2. Germline V gene data show CDR1 as SEHNR and CDR2 as FQNEAQ (reference sequence). The length of the CDR3 is 13 residues. The V gene end was trimmed by 7 bases and the J gene end by 7 bases; junction bases not matched to a gene: 5. CDR3 sequence reads: CASKVAGANEQFF. The CDR3 DNA sequence: TGTGCCAGCAAAGTAGCGGGAGCGAATGAGCAGTTCTTC.

This clonotype was observed a handful of times. V and J are TRBV6-5 and TRBJ2-7; no firm D call. CDR1 is MNHEY and CDR2 is SVGAGI in the germline V gene. V dropped 2 bases and J dropped 7 bases, with 15 bases sitting between them. The CDR3 loop spans 14 amino acids. This chain's CDR3 is CASSYAQSQAEQYF. As DNA, the CDR3 is TGTGCCAGCAGTTACGCCCAGTCTCAGGCTGAGCAGTACTTC.

This clonotype was found many times. This chain links TRBV7-9 with TRBJ1-6; the D gene is possibly TRBD1 (6 bases). Trimming stripped 2 bases from V and 8 bases from J, with 10 bases between. Germline V gene lookup returns CDR1 SEHNR and CDR2 FQNEAQ (reference sequence). This CDR3 has 14 residues. In DNA, the CDR3 is TGTGCCAGCAGCTTAACCCAGGGGTATTCACCCCTCCACTTT. Translated: CASSLTQGYSPLHF.

This clonotype showed up many times. The V and J genes are TRBV7-2 and TRBJ2-1; 12 bases align to TRBD2. CDR1 and CDR2 from the germline V gene are SGHTA and FQGNSA. Trimming cost V 4 bases and J 0 bases; bases outside gene matches: 1. This CDR3 is 16 amino acids long. Here the CDR3 reads CASSWGLAGSYNEQFF. The CDR3, as DNA: TGTGCCAGCAGCTGGGGACTAGCGGGCTCCTACAATGAGCAGTTCTTC.

The table lists this clonotype with many counts. J is TRBJ2-1 and V is TRBV7-6; 11 bases map to TRBD2. The junction had 5 bases not matched to a gene; V was cut back by 5 bases and J by 8 bases. The CDR3 totals 14 residues. Per the germline V gene, CDR1 is SGHVS and CDR2 is FNYEAQ. The CDR3 loop is CASSHSGGGDEQFF. The CDR3 DNA follows: TGTGCCAGCAGCCATAGCGGGGGGGGTGATGAGCAGTTCTTC. Based on the CDR3 plus reference TRBV7-6 and TRBJ2-1, the full variable domain is GAGVSQSPRYKVTKRGQDVALRCDPISGHVSLYWYRQALGQGPEFLTYFNYEAQQDKSGLPNDRFSAERPEGSISTLTIQRTEQRDSAMYRCASSHSGGGDEQFFGPGTRLTVL.

The rearrangement uses TRBV24-1 and TRBJ2-3; 7 nucleotides agree with TRBD1. The CDR3 is 13 amino acids. The germline CDR1 and CDR2 sequences are KGHDR and SFDVKD. Unmatched junction bases numbered 3, after V lost 5 bases and J lost 5 bases. The CDR3: CATSGQGKDTQYF. The CDR3 bases are TGTGCCACCAGTGGACAGGGAAAAGATACGCAGTATTTT.

This chain uses TRBV20-1 with TRBJ2-7; maybe TRBD1 (5 bases). Trimming removed 5 bases from V and 3 bases from J, with 8 bases in between. From germline, CDR1 is DFQATT and CDR2 SNEGSKA (reference sequence). This CDR3 has 11 residues. The CDR3 DNA reads TGCAGTGCTGGGGCGAACTACGAGCAGTACTTC. This codes for CSAGANYEQYF.

This clonotype has at least ten counts. The rearrangement links TRBV19 to TRBJ1-2; possible D gene TRBD1, 5 bases. CDR1 is LNHDA and CDR2 is SQIVND in the germline V gene (reference sequence). The CDR3 has 14 amino acids. The V gene lost 3 bases and the J gene lost 8 bases, with 16 bases spanning the gap. This CDR3 is CASSIRGGRSGYTF. CDR3 DNA: TGTGCCAGTAGTATCCGCGGGGGGAGGAGCGGCTACACCTTC.

This clonotype was seen at least ten times. V usage is TRBV6-1 and J usage is TRBJ2-7; no definite D call. There are 15 residues in the CDR3. The germline V and J ends were trimmed by 5 bases and 2 bases, with 16 bases remaining between them. CDR1 is MNHNS, CDR2 SASEGT, per germline. The CDR3 nucleotides read TGTGCCAGCAGTCCCTGGAAGGGTCAAACCTACGAGCAGTACTTC. Encoded protein: CASSPWKGQTYEQYF.